The following is a T cell receptor (beta chain) sequence with its context. The antigen it recognizes is unknown. No quality values exist for individual bases; no much larger clone is one base distant. The collaborating institutions used their own protocols to collect whole blood in K2EDTA tubes. For TCRbeta analysis, collaborators shipped samples in one of three forms: frozen whole blood, isolated PBMCs, or DNA extracted from either of those sample types. This record comes from a study of blood T cell repertoires in COVID-19 (dated by TCRdb to the early 2020s). For context, the study as a whole: The collaborator samples originated in the United States, Italy and Spain and spanned the acute and convalescent phases of COVID-19. The material from the prospective study consisted of cDNA or gDNA derived from T cells, B-cell-depleted T cells, or PBMCs. Deeply sampled blood TCRbeta repertoires from subjects exposed to, actively infected with, or recovered from COVID-19 were included in the dataset. The repertoires were released in a freely available public database intended as a resource for research on the immune response to SARS-CoV-2. Samples were obtained from the ongoing ImmuneRACE study (first 160 participants) and from about 1,300 subjects provided by 6 global collaborators. Nearly every sample came with metadata listing a de-identified subject ID, COVID-19 status, age in years and sex. HLA class I and class II types, where available, came from metadata supplied by the sample provider rather than from assay-based typing. Beyond this particular receptor, the publication reports: The amount of clinical and demographic metadata varied by source and participant and was provided uncurated.

TCRbeta CDR3 regions were amplified from genomic DNA by means of the immunoSEQ Assay, a bias-controlled multiplex PCR. The source study handled its data this way. The number of nucleated cells in each sample was estimated from the amplification of reference gene primers within the assay. Sequence reads were collapsed and filtered to measure the absolute abundance of every unique TCRbeta CDR3 rearrangement. For each sample, productive Simpson clonality was calculated as the square root of Simpson's diversity index over productive rearrangements. Sourced from immuneACCESS, this table was stored by TCRdb with only in-frame sequences that have V and J called. A share of the clones is absent; for the studies checked, an unresolved V gene accounts for under half, and the remainder has no known explanation. V and J calls plus clone size are reproduced from that table; the DNA served to infer D and trimming. This sample gives around 98,000 clones in total; about four fifths of them show up just once. The biggest ten clones account for around 16% of the sample.

The CDR3 runs 17 amino acids, cysteine and phenylalanine included. Only CDR3 DNA is held: 51 bases, read in frame from base 1. Ends trimmed: V by 1 base, J by 3 bases; bases unmatched to a gene: 8. CDR1 and CDR2 were assigned from the germline V gene as LGHNA and YSLEER. Sequences were obtained from peripheral blood. This clonotype was obtained from a woman aged 55-69 years with acute or convalescent COVID-19. Here the chain combines TRBV4-3 and TRBJ2-2, with TRBD1 identical over 7 junction bases. The DNA reads TGCGCCAGCAGCCAAGTAACAGGGGTTATGGACACCGGGGAGCTGTTTTTT. This is translated as CASSQVTGVMDTGELFF.